The 26 T cell receptor beta chains below all came from one sample that was sequenced in a study of OX40 agonist ivuxolimab in advanced cancers. Sequencing used immunoSEQ multiplex PCR; TCRdb keeps in-frame clones, though not all of them. The table shows some 48,000 clones, with around nine tenths occurring only once. The input for sequencing was CD4+ or CD8+ T cells sorted from blood, taken in a trial of the OX40 agonist ivuxolimab. The source is an adult with an advanced solid tumor such as melanoma, head and neck, liver or kidney cancer.

In its sample, this clone was seen a few times. The chain is built from TRBV5-1 and TRBJ2-1, with D possibly matching TRBD1 (6 bases). V lost 0 bases to trimming and J lost 6 bases, with 13 bases between them. This CDR3 has 15 amino acids. Germline V gene data show CDR1 as SGHRS and CDR2 as YFSETQ. The chain's CDR3 is CASSLDGGPFNEQFF. For the CDR3, the DNA is TGCGCCAGCAGCTTGGATGGGGGCCCCTTCAATGAGCAGTTCTTC.

V and J are TRBV6-6 and TRBJ1-2; 7 bases are shared with TRBD1. Germline CDR1 MNHNY, CDR2 SVGAGI (reference sequence). This CDR3 comprises 15 residues. The V gene end was trimmed by 2 bases and the J gene end by 4 bases; junction bases not matched to a gene: 7. This CDR3 reads CASSYKATGSYGYTF. The CDR3 DNA reads as TGTGCCAGCAGTTACAAGGCGACAGGGAGCTATGGCTACACCTTC.

This rearrangement joins TRBV5-1 to TRBJ1-5, with D maybe TRBD1 (5 bases). The ends were cut back, 0 bases at V and 8 bases at J, with 9 bases in the middle. The CDR3 is 13 residues long. CDR1 SGHRS and CDR2 YFSETQ come from the germline V gene. CDR3 region: CASSLASGEPQHF. The CDR3 DNA reads as TGCGCCAGCAGCTTGGCGTCGGGGGAGCCCCAGCATTTT.

The chain joins TRBV14 to TRBJ2-1; D is unclear. The CDR3 length is 11 residues. Trimming took 1 base from V and 13 from J, leaving 8 bases between them. Per germline, CDR1 SGHDN and CDR2 FVKESK. CDR3: CASSQVWIQFF. CDR3 sequence (DNA): TGTGCCAGCAGCCAAGTCTGGATTCAGTTCTTC.

The CDR3 sequence: CATSRTGSVTEAFF. DNA of the CDR3: TGTGCCACCAGCAGAACAGGGTCGGTCACTGAAGCTTTCTTT. The rearrangement joins TRBV15 to TRBJ1-1, with D possibly being TRBD1 (6 bases). Germline V CDR1 and CDR2: LNHNV, YYDKDF (reference sequence). Trimming stripped 2 bases from V and 4 bases from J, with 11 bases between. The CDR3 covers 14 residues. The full variable domain, completed using reference TRBV15 and TRBJ1-1, is DAMVIQNPRYQVTQFGKPVTLSCSQTLNHNVMYWYQQKSSQAPKLLFHYYDKDFNNEADTPDNFQSRRPNTSFCFLDIRSPGLGDTAMYLCATSRTGSVTEAFFGQGTRLTVV.

The chain employs TRBV11-2 and TRBJ1-2; D gene uncertain. V was shortened by 0 bases and J by 4 bases, with 12 bases between the two germline ends. Per germline, CDR1 SGHAT and CDR2 FQNNGV. CDR3 length: 15 amino acids. The CDR3 here is CASSLESGRGYGYTF. DNA for the CDR3: TGTGCCAGCAGCTTAGAATCTGGGCGGGGCTATGGCTACACCTTC.

This clone was seen only a few times. The same CDR3 also results from other DNA sequences found in this sample. V and J are TRBV19 and TRBJ1-5; no clear D. The CDR3 covers 13 residues. V was shortened by 0 bases and J by 2 bases, with 2 bases between the two germline ends. The V gene's germline CDR1 is LNHDA and CDR2 SQIVND (reference sequence). In nucleotides, the CDR3 is TGTGCCAGTAGTATAGAGGGCAATCAGCCCCAGCATTTT. This gives the protein CASSIEGNQPQHF.

This clone showed up just a few times. The V and J genes are TRBV2 and TRBJ1-5; 8 nucleotides line up with TRBD1. Trimming at V came to 6 bases and at J to 6 bases, leaving 4 bases not matched to a gene. CDR3 length: 13 amino acids. The germline gives CDR1 SNHLY, CDR2 FYNNEI. The CDR3: CASRGQGTQPQHF. CDR3 bases: TGTGCCAGCAGAGGACAGGGAACTCAGCCCCAGCATTTT.

This chain connects TRBV7-9 to TRBJ1-2; 8 bases map to TRBD1. Germline-derived CDR1 and CDR2 are SEHNR and FQNEAQ (reference sequence). This CDR3 has 17 amino acids. Trimming cost V 2 bases and J 3 bases; bases outside gene matches: 11. The CDR3 region is CASSLSLSRGRDYGYTF. In nucleotides, the CDR3 is TGTGCCAGCAGCTTATCCCTTTCCAGGGGGCGCGACTATGGCTACACCTTC.

V is TRBV5-1 and J is TRBJ1-6, with 7 positions matching TRBD1. The V gene end was trimmed by 2 bases and the J gene end by 5 bases; junction bases not matched to a gene: 4. The CDR3 is 15 residues long. Germline assignment: CDR1 SGHRS and CDR2 YFSETQ. The CDR3 is CASSLRGLDNSPLHF. CDR3 DNA sequence: TGCGCCAGCAGCTTAAGGGGGCTGGATAATTCACCCCTCCACTTT.

This chain connects TRBV7-8 to TRBJ1-3; 8 nucleotides align to TRBD1. V was clipped by 5 bases and J by 5 bases; unmatched bases: 5. The CDR3 runs to 14 residues. The V gene's germline CDR1 is SGHVS and CDR2 FQNEAQ. The CDR3 spells CASSHDRGRNTIYF. For the CDR3, the DNA is TGTGCCAGCAGCCACGACAGGGGCCGAAACACCATATATTTT.

The rearrangement links TRBV12-1 to TRBJ1-5. TRBV12-1 is listed as a pseudogene. The CDR3 is 18 residues long. The CDR3 here is CASSSRQGGTQSDQPQHF. CDR3 nucleotides: TGTGCCAGCAGCTCCAGACAGGGAGGGACCCAATCGGATCAGCCCCAGCATTTT.

The chain links TRBV4-3 to TRBJ2-7, with 8 nucleotides matching TRBD2. Unmatched junction bases numbered 3, after V lost 0 bases and J lost 2 bases. The germline V gene encodes CDR1 LGHNA and CDR2 YSLEER. The length of the CDR3 is 15 residues. This CDR3 reads CASSQEKRGTYEQYF. CDR3 DNA sequence: TGCGCCAGCAGCCAAGAAAAGCGGGGGACCTACGAGCAGTACTTC.

The chain carries TRBV19 and TRBJ1-3; no clear D gene. In germline, CDR1 is LNHDA, CDR2 SQIVND (reference sequence). Between the trimmed V and J ends, which lost 3 bases and 4 bases, there was a span of 7 bases. CDR3 length: 13 residues. This CDR3 is CASSMQVGNTIYF. In DNA form, the CDR3 reads TGTGCCAGTAGTATGCAGGTCGGAAACACCATATATTTT.

V usage is TRBV6-1 and J usage is TRBJ2-1; 10 bases are a match to TRBD2. Trimming took 3 bases from V and 6 from J; bases not matched to a gene: 5. The CDR3 consists of 15 residues. Germline CDR1 reads MNHNS; CDR2 reads SASEGT. The CDR3 protein is CASSEGLAGVNEQFF. Written as DNA, the CDR3 is TGTGCCAGCAGTGAGGGGCTAGCGGGAGTCAATGAGCAGTTCTTC.

The chain has TRBV27 and TRBJ1-2; D not resolved. Germline CDR1 MNHEY, CDR2 SMNVEV (reference sequence). V lost 7 bases, J lost 2 bases, and 11 bases lay in between. The CDR3 loop spans 13 amino acids. CDR3 protein: CASKPERNYGYTF. Here the CDR3 DNA reads TGTGCCAGCAAACCGGAGAGGAACTATGGCTACACCTTC.

This clone was counted a few times. The chain employs TRBV7-2 and TRBJ2-3; no reliable D call. The CDR3 is 13 amino acids. With 3 bases removed from V and 4 bases from J, the gap between germline ends came to 8 bases. The V gene's germline CDR1 is SGHTA and CDR2 FQGNSA. The CDR3 spells CASSLYLSDTQYF. Written as DNA, the CDR3 is TGTGCCAGCAGCTTGTATTTGTCAGATACGCAGTATTTT. Supplemented by reference TRBV7-2 and TRBJ2-3, the full variable domain reads GAGVSQSPSNKVTEKGKDVELRCDPISGHTALYWYRQSLGQGLEFLIYFQGNSAPDKSGLPSDRFSAERTGGSVSTLTIQRTQQEDSAVYLCASSLYLSDTQYFGPGTRLTVL.

J is TRBJ1-2 and V is TRBV11-2; TRBD1 matches 8 bases. The J segment lost 4 bases and the V segment lost 6 bases, leaving 4 bases of the junction unmatched. The CDR3 is 13 amino acids. Germline V gene sequence: CDR1 SGHAT, CDR2 FQNNGV. The CDR3 loop reads CASSSDRGYGYTF. In nucleotides, the CDR3 is TGTGCCAGCAGTTCCGACAGGGGCTATGGCTACACCTTC.

This chain joins TRBV5-6 and TRBJ2-3; D is unresolved. The CDR3 spans 13 residues. Trimming stripped 2 bases from V and 5 bases from J, with 9 bases between. CDR1 is SGHDT and CDR2 is YYEEEE in the germline V gene. This chain's CDR3 is CASSLGGVDTQYF. The CDR3 coding sequence is TGTGCCAGCAGCTTAGGTGGCGTAGATACGCAGTATTTT.

This clone was seen just once. This rearrangement joins TRBV2 to TRBJ2-7; D is possibly TRBD1 (5 bases). Germline loops: CDR1 SNHLY, CDR2 FYNNEI. The CDR3 runs to 11 residues. Trimming pared 5 bases from V and 6 bases from J, leaving 8 bases between. CDR3 residues: CASSLQGEQYF. Here the CDR3 DNA reads TGTGCCAGCAGTCTGCAGGGCGAGCAGTACTTC. The variable domain in full, completed from reference TRBV2 and TRBJ2-7, reads EPEVTQTPSHQVTQMGQEVILRCVPISNHLYFYWYRQILGQKVEFLVSFYNNEISEKSEIFDDQFSVERPDGSNFTLKIRSTKLEDSAMYFCASSLQGEQYFGPGTRLTVT.

The chain is built from TRBV7-2 and TRBJ1-1; D is unclear. CDR1 SGHTA and CDR2 FQGNSA come from the germline V gene. The CDR3 contains 14 residues. The V end was cut by 1 base, the J end by 0 bases, with 6 bases between. For the CDR3, the DNA is TGTGCCAGCAGCTTAGTCCTCATGAACACTGAAGCTTTCTTT. Protein product: CASSLVLMNTEAFF.

J is TRBJ2-2 and V is TRBV4-3; no clear D. Germline V gene data show CDR1 as LGHNA and CDR2 as YSLEER. This CDR3 has 14 amino acids. V shed 0 bases and J shed 7 bases, with 9 bases lying between them. CDR3 amino acids: CASSQEGRVGELFF. Here the CDR3 DNA reads TGCGCCAGCAGCCAAGAAGGTCGGGTCGGGGAGCTGTTTTTT.

The chain links TRBV18 to TRBJ1-1, with D perhaps TRBD1 (5 bases). This CDR3 comprises 13 residues. Looked up from germline, CDR1 is KGHSH and CDR2 is LQKENI. Trimming pared 2 bases from V and 3 bases from J, leaving 7 bases between. CDR3 nucleotide sequence: TGTGCCAGCTCACCATCGACAGACACTGAAGCTTTCTTT. Encoded protein: CASSPSTDTEAFF.

This clone was detected only once. J is TRBJ1-4 and V is TRBV4-1; D gene unclear. V was cut by 2 bases and J by 8 bases, with 27 bases left in between. The CDR3 is made up of 19 amino acids. The germline V gene has CDR1 MGHRA and CDR2 YSYEKL. The CDR3 DNA reads as TGCGCCAGCAGCCAACTAAAGCTATATTCAGCAGGTGATAAGGAAAAACTGTTTTTT. Translation: CASSQLKLYSAGDKEKLFF.

The rearrangement uses TRBV19 and TRBJ1-2, with 9 nucleotides matching TRBD1. V trimming: 7 bases; J trimming: 6 bases; junction bases outside the gene matches: 9. In germline, CDR1 is LNHDA, CDR2 SQIVND (reference sequence). The CDR3 has 14 residues. Here the CDR3 reads CASTQTGGIHGYTF. The DNA for the CDR3 is TGTGCCAGTACCCAGACAGGGGGAATACATGGCTACACCTTC.

CDR3 loop: CAISDTGEYEQYF. The DNA for the CDR3 is TGTGCCATCAGTGATACAGGGGAATACGAGCAGTACTTC. The chain couples TRBV10-3 to TRBJ2-7, with 7 bases aligning to TRBD1. With 3 bases clipped from V and 4 bases from J, the junction kept 3 bases outside the gene matches. The CDR3 sequence is 13 residues long. Germline V gene sequence: CDR1 ENHRY, CDR2 SYGVKD.